This is a list of T cell receptor beta chains from one sample in a study of blood T cell repertoires in COVID-19. Assay used: immunoSEQ multiplex PCR; TCRdb lists only in-frame clones, some missing. This sample has 200,000 to 250,000 clones, with 80% to 90% found just once. Sequenced input: PBMCs or T cells enriched from blood (not recorded which). Every receptor here comes from a woman aged 25 to 39 who had been exposed to COVID-19. Each CDR3 is given without its conserved first and last residue. The order of the fields is J gene, V gene, CDR3 protein.

j_gene: TRBJ2-3
v_gene: TRBV19
CDR3aa: ASSPRGQGTGDTQY

j_gene: TRBJ1-1
v_gene: TRBV2
CDR3aa: ASRQGPNTEAF

j_gene: TRBJ1-2
v_gene: TRBV9
CDR3aa: ASSPIGDTNYGYT

j_gene: TRBJ1-1
v_gene: TRBV2
CDR3aa: ASNHRVLDTEAF

j_gene: TRBJ2-1
v_gene: TRBV27
CDR3aa: ASSPLAGAYNEQF

j_gene: TRBJ2-7
v_gene: TRBV19
CDR3aa: ASSIGQGASGYEQY

j_gene: TRBJ1-2
v_gene: TRBV6-5
CDR3aa: ASSYRGGYT

j_gene: TRBJ1-6
v_gene: TRBV27
CDR3aa: ASSPADRGYNSPLH

j_gene: TRBJ2-2
v_gene: TRBV5-1
CDR3aa: ASSLVSSLSRGGELF

j_gene: TRBJ1-2
v_gene: TRBV10-3
CDR3aa: AIRGQGANYGYT

j_gene: TRBJ2-3
v_gene: TRBV5-1
CDR3aa: ASRRDRGPADTQY

j_gene: TRBJ2-7
v_gene: TRBV4-1
CDR3aa: ASSQDAGGIYEQY

j_gene: TRBJ1-6
v_gene: TRBV6-6
CDR3aa: ASSRFGDTGSPLH

j_gene: TRBJ2-1
v_gene: TRBV4-1
CDR3aa: ASSQASGRADNEQF

j_gene: TRBJ1-1
v_gene: TRBV7-9
CDR3aa: ASSPGTGVGDTEAF

j_gene: TRBJ1-2
v_gene: TRBV11-2
CDR3aa: ASSSRLGGGGDGYT

j_gene: TRBJ2-5
v_gene: TRBV5-1
CDR3aa: ATIDRDRGQETQY

j_gene: TRBJ2-7
v_gene: TRBV30
CDR3aa: AWRSSYEQY

j_gene: TRBJ2-4
v_gene: TRBV21-1
CDR3aa: ASSKEDT

j_gene: TRBJ2-5
v_gene: TRBV3-1/TRBV3-2
CDR3aa: ASSQGGPVAGETQY

j_gene: TRBJ2-7
v_gene: TRBV30
CDR3aa: AWRGSGYEQY

j_gene: TRBJ2-1
v_gene: TRBV5-1
CDR3aa: ASSLESTSGGRNEQF

j_gene: TRBJ2-3
v_gene: TRBV11-2
CDR3aa: ASSLTSGRADTQY

j_gene: TRBJ1-5
v_gene: TRBV2
CDR3aa: ASSEGSSNQPQH

j_gene: TRBJ1-1
v_gene: TRBV11-2
CDR3aa: ASSSTANTEAF

j_gene: TRBJ1-1
v_gene: TRBV29-1
CDR3aa: SVSGTALKRVTEAF